This T cell receptor beta chain was sequenced for a study of T cells in Graves' hyperthyroidism and ophthalmopathy. Across the study: Upon initial diagnosis and before any treatment, peripheral blood was collected.

Graves' hyperthyroidism was deemed stable given no ophthalmopathy progression within 18 months. From 9 to 10 ml of fresh peripheral blood, PBMCs were isolated. Study-wide results and caveats: It was a median roughly 6.5 months before onset that the model predicted ophthalmopathy.

The CDR3 regions of TCR beta were amplified from RNA transcripts. During a first-round RT-PCR of the TCR CDR3, the HTBI primer set was used. From the multiplex PCR reads, TCRdb called clonotypes with MiXCR, one entry per CDR3 protein. The sample has about 760,000 distinct CDR3 sequences, about 35% seen once. V lost 1 base and J 0 bases, leaving 12 bases between the germline ends. The CDR3 is made up of 17 amino acids. CDR1 is SGHDN, CDR2 FVKESK, per germline. In the case of this clonotype: Antigen specificity is unknown.

This chain links TRBV14 with TRBJ1-4; D may be TRBD1 (5 bases). The sequencing sample was made of blood. The receptor's source is a woman aged 40-49 years with Graves' hyperthyroidism. Written as DNA, the CDR3 is TGTGCCAGCAGCCAAGGGGAGGGGACTGCAACTAATGAAAAACTGTTTTTT. This translates into CASSQGEGTATNEKLFF. The full variable domain, with the rest looked up from reference TRBV14 and TRBJ1-4, is EAGVTQFPSHSVIEKGQTVTLRCDPISGHDNLYWYRRVMGKEIKFLLHFVKESKQDESGMPNNRFLAERTGGTYSTLKVQPAELEDSGVYFCASSQGEGTATNEKLFFGSGTQLSVL.